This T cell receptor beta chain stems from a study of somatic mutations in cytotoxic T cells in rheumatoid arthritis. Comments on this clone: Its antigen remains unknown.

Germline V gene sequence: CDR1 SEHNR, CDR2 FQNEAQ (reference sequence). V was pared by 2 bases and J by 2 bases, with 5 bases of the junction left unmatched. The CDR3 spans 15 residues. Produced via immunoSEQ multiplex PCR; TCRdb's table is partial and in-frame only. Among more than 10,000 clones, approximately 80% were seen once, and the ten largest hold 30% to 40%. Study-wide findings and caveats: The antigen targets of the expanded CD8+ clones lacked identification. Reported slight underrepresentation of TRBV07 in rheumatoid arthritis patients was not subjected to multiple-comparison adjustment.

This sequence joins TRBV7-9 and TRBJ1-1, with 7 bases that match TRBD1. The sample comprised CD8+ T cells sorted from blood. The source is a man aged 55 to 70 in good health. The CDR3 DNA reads TGTGCCAGCAGCTTAAAAGGGGGCGGAAACACTGAAGCTTTCTTT. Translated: CASSLKGGGNTEAFF.